These 10 T cell receptor beta chains share one sample of origin, sequenced in a study of T cells in tuberculosis. Here immunoSEQ multiplex PCR was the method, and the copy in TCRdb shows in-frame clones only, minus some. The sample carries more than 30,000 clones, 97% recorded once. What was sequenced was PBMCs. The source of these receptors is a donor between 10 and 35 years old with latent tuberculosis or without tuberculosis infection.

This sequence joins TRBV14 and TRBJ2-1; D is undetermined. The CDR3 is 12 amino acids. The V and J ends lost 3 bases and 8 bases respectively, with 8 bases between them. Germline lookup yields CDR1 SGHDN and CDR2 FVKESK. CDR3 sequence (DNA): TGTGCCAGCAGCCAGAGGTTCGATGAGCAGTTCTTC. Protein sequence: CASSQRFDEQFF. The variable domain in full, completed from reference TRBV14 and TRBJ2-1, reads EAGVTQFPSHSVIEKGQTVTLRCDPISGHDNLYWYRRVMGKEIKFLLHFVKESKQDESGMPNNRFLAERTGGTYSTLKVQPAELEDSGVYFCASSQRFDEQFFGPGTRLTVL.

V usage is TRBV16 and J usage is TRBJ2-5; D is undetermined. This CDR3 spans 15 amino acids. CDR1 and CDR2 (germline): KGHSY, FQNENV. The V gene lost 0 bases and the J gene lost 3 bases, with 11 bases spanning the gap. CDR3 sequence reads: CASSQSTMSKETQYF. The CDR3 DNA is TGTGCCAGCAGCCAATCGACAATGTCAAAAGAGACCCAGTACTTC. Looking up the rest from reference TRBV16 and TRBJ2-5 gives the full variable domain: GEEVAQTPKHLVRGEGQKAKLYCAPIKGHSYVFWYQQVLKNEFKFLISFQNENVFDETGMPKERFSAKCLPNSPCSLEIQATKLEDSAVYFCASSQSTMSKETQYFGPGTRLLVL.

The V call is TRBV25-1, the J call TRBJ2-5, with unresolved D. The V and J ends lost 8 bases and 7 bases respectively, with 8 bases between them. The CDR3 spans 10 residues. Germline loops: CDR1 MGHDK, CDR2 SYGVNS. CDR3 in DNA: TGTGCCAGCGGCCCTGGGACCCAGTACTTC. This encodes CASGPGTQYF.

The gene calls are TRBV7-8 and TRBJ1-5; D might be TRBD1 (6 bases). Trimming pared 0 bases from V and 1 base from J, leaving 10 bases between. The CDR3 consists of 16 residues. Germline V lookup: CDR1 SGHVS, CDR2 FQNEAQ. This chain's CDR3 is CASSLATGASNQPQHF. Here the CDR3 DNA reads TGTGCCAGCAGCTTAGCGACAGGCGCAAGCAATCAGCCCCAGCATTTT.

V is TRBV5-1 and J is TRBJ1-1; D call uncertain. Germline assignment: CDR1 SGHRS and CDR2 YFSETQ. V lost 6 bases, J lost 1 base, and 13 bases lay in between. The CDR3 totals 14 residues. CDR3 DNA: TGCGCCAGCAAATTGGTGACATCGAACACTGAAGCTTTCTTT. Its translation: CASKLVTSNTEAFF.

V usage is TRBV30 and J usage is TRBJ2-5; D not resolved. With 4 bases removed from V and 5 bases from J, the gap between germline ends came to 11 bases. This CDR3 contains 12 residues. From germline, CDR1 is GTSNPN and CDR2 SVGIG (reference sequence). The CDR3 coding sequence is TGTGCCTGGATTAGTCCTCGGGAGACCCAGTACTTC. Its translation is CAWISPRETQYF.

This clone has a single count. This chain joins TRBV28 and TRBJ1-5, with D possibly matching TRBD1 (6 bases). Germline CDR1 MDHEN, CDR2 SYDVKM. This CDR3 has 17 amino acids. V lost 3 bases, J lost 3 bases, and 18 bases lay in between. The CDR3: CASSFLAGASLNQPQHF. The CDR3 DNA reads as TGTGCCAGCAGTTTTCTGGCAGGGGCTTCCCTCAATCAGCCCCAGCATTTT.

The chain employs TRBV2 and TRBJ1-2; D ambiguous. V was trimmed by 2 bases and J by 5 bases, leaving 9 bases between them. Germline CDR1 SNHLY, CDR2 FYNNEI. This CDR3 comprises 13 residues. The CDR3 sequence: CASSEMAGYGYTF. In DNA, the CDR3 is TGTGCCAGCAGTGAAATGGCGGGGTATGGCTACACCTTC.

V gene TRBV19 combines with J gene TRBJ1-2; tentative D call: TRBD1 (5 bases). Germline V lookup: CDR1 LNHDA, CDR2 SQIVND (reference sequence). Trimming removed 0 bases at V and 5 bases at J, with 13 bases between. This CDR3 spans 15 amino acids. CDR3 in DNA: TGTGCCAGTAGTATAGAAGGGTATAGGGGATATGGCTACACCTTC. This codes for CASSIEGYRGYGYTF.

The V call is TRBV2, the J call TRBJ2-7; 11 nucleotides agree with TRBD1. Trimming removed 4 bases from V and 4 bases from J; junction bases left unmatched: 3. This CDR3 contains 14 residues. Germline V gene lookup returns CDR1 SNHLY and CDR2 FYNNEI. The CDR3 DNA is TGTGCCAGCAGTGGGACAGGGGGCGGGTACGAGCAGTACTTC. Its translation: CASSGTGGGYEQYF. The whole variable domain, filled in from reference TRBV2 and TRBJ2-7, reads EPEVTQTPSHQVTQMGQEVILRCVPISNHLYFYWYRQILGQKVEFLVSFYNNEISEKSEIFDDQFSVERPDGSNFTLKIRSTKLEDSAMYFCASSGTGGGYEQYFGPGTRLTVT.